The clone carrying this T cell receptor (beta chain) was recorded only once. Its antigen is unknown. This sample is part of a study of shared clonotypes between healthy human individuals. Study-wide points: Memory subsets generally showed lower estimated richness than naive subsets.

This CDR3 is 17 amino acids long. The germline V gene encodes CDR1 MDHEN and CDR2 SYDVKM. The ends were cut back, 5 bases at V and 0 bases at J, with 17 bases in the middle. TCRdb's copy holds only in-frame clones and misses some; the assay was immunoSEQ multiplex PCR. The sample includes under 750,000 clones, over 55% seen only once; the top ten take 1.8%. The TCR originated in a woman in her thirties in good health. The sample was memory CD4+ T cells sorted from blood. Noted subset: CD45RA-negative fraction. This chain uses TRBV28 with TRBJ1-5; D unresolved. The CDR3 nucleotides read TGTGCCAGCAGTCTCTCCGACGCTACAGATAGCAATCAGCCCCAGCATTTT. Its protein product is CASSLSDATDSNQPQHF.